Listed below are T cell receptor beta chains from one sample, sequenced in a study of T cells in Graves' hyperthyroidism and ophthalmopathy. TCRdb redid the calling of the multiplex PCR reads with MiXCR, one entry per CDR3 protein. Among fewer than 750,000 distinct CDR3 sequences listed, roughly 14% were seen once. The sequenced sample consisted of blood. Receptor source: a woman in her forties with Graves' ophthalmopathy. Each CDR3 is given with its conserved first and last residue. A D gene is named only where the DNA matches it firmly. Where a row states a size, it is once, few, many or the class of an expanded clone; other rows omit it.

j_gene	v_gene	d_gene	abundance	CDR3aa	CDR3nt
TRBJ2-1	TRBV24-1	TRBD2	once	CATSETGTSGPEGQFF	TGTGCCACCAGTGAGACCGGGACTAGCGGGCCCGAGGGGCAGTTCTTC
TRBJ2-5	TRBV7-9	TRBD2	-	CASSPTRGTRQETQYF	TGTGCCAGCAGCCCGACCCGAGGGACTAGGCAAGAGACCCAGTACTTC
TRBJ2-5	TRBV12-3/TRBV12-4	-	many	CASSARGWAPIGETQYF	TGTGCCAGCAGCGCCCGGGGGTGGGCCCCGATCGGAGAGACCCAGTACTTC
TRBJ2-5	TRBV12-3/TRBV12-4	TRBD2	-	CANRSRTSGQETQYF	TGTGCCAACAGATCGAGGACTAGCGGACAAGAGACCCAGTACTTC
TRBJ2-7	TRBV6-1	TRBD1	-	CASNTGGPYEQYF	TGTGCCAGCAATACAGGGGGTCCCTACGAGCAGTACTTC
TRBJ2-7	TRBV20-1	-	many	CSASRLSVYEQYF	TGCAGTGCTAGCAGGCTCTCAGTTTACGAGCAGTACTTC
TRBJ2-5	TRBV12-3/TRBV12-4	TRBD1	-	CASSTRDRRETQYF	TGTGCCAGCAGTACCCGGGACAGGAGGGAGACCCAGTACTTC
TRBJ1-1	TRBV2	TRBD1	many	CASSGTGTVNTEAFF	TGTGCCAGCAGTGGTACCGGGACAGTAAACACTGAAGCTTTCTTT
TRBJ2-3	TRBV29-1	TRBD2	once	CSVDLSGSSTDTQYF	TGCAGCGTTGACCTGAGCGGGAGTAGCACAGATACGCAGTATTTT
TRBJ2-2	TRBV12-3/TRBV12-4	-	-	CASTPTAGELFF	TGTGCCAGCACCCCCACTGCCGGGGAGCTGTTTTTT
TRBJ1-5	TRBV28	-	many	CASSFLGSGDQPQHF	TGTGCCAGCAGTTTTTTGGGGTCTGGGGATCAGCCCCAGCATTTT
TRBJ1-1	TRBV3-1	TRBD1	-	CASSQGRKGAANTEAFF	TGTGCCAGCAGCCAAGGTCGGAAGGGGGCGGCGAACACTGAAGCTTTCTTT
TRBJ2-7	TRBV19	TRBD1	-	CASSMKQGSYEQYF	TGTGCCAGTAGTATGAAACAGGGGTCCTACGAGCAGTACTTC
TRBJ2-7	TRBV7-2	TRBD2	many	CASSPTSGRARHF	TGTGCCAGCAGCCCGACTAGCGGGAGGGCGAGGCACTTC
TRBJ2-7	TRBV11-3	-	many	CASSFRRFEQYF	TGTGCCAGCAGCTTCCGCCGGTTCGAGCAGTACTTC